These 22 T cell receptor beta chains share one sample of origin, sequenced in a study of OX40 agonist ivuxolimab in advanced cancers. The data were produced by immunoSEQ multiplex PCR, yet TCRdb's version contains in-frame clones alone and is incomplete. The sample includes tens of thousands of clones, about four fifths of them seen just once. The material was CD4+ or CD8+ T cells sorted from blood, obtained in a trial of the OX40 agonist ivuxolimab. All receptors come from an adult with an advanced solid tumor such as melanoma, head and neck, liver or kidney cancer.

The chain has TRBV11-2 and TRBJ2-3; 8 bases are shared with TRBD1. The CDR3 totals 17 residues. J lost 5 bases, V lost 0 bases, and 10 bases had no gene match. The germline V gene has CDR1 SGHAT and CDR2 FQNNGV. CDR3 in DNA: TGTGCCAGCAGCTTAGATCGAGGCAGGGGGCGCTTAGATACGCAGTATTTT. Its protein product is CASSLDRGRGRLDTQYF. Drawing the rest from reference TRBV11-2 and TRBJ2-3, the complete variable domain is EAGVAQSPRYKIIEKRQSVAFWCNPISGHATLYWYQQILGQGPKLLIQFQNNGVVDDSQLPKDRFSAERLKGVDSTLKIQPAKLEDSAVYLCASSLDRGRGRLDTQYFGPGTRLTVL.

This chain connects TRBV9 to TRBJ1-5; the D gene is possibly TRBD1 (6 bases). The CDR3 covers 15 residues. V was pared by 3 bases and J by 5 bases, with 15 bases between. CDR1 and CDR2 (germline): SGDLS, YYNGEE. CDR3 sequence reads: CASSGRGLEDQPQHF. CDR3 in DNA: TGTGCCAGCAGCGGCAGGGGTCTAGAGGATCAGCCCCAGCATTTT.

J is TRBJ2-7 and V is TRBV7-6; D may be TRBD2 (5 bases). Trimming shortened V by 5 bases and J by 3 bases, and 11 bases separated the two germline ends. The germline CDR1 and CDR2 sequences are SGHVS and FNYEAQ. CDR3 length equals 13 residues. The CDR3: CASSLGRDYEQYF. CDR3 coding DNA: TGTGCCAGCAGCCTCGGACGGGACTACGAGCAGTACTTC.

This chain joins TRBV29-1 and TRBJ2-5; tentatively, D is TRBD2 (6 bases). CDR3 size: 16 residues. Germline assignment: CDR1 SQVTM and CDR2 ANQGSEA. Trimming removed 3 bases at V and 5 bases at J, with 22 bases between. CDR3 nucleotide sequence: TGCAGCGTTGACTTTGCCGGCGGGGTTCCGGGGGAGACCCAGTACTTC. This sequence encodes CSVDFAGGVPGETQYF. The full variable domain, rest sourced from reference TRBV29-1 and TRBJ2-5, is SAVISQKPSRDICQRGTSLTIQCQVDSQVTMMFWYRQQPGQSLTLIATANQGSEATYESGFVIDKFPISRPNLTFSTLTVSNMSPEDSSIYLCSVDFAGGVPGETQYFGPGTRLLVL.

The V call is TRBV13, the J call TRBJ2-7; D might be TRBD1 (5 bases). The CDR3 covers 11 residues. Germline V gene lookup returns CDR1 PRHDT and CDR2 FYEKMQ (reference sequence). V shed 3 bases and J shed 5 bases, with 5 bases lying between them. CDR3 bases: TGTGCCAGCAGCTTGGGGCACGAGCAGTACTTC. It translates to CASSLGHEQYF.

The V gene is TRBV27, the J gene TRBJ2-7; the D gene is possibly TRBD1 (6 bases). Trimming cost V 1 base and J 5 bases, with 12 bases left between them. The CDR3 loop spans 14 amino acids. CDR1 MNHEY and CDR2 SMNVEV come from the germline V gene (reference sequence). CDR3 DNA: TGTGCCAGCAGTTTATGGGGGCGACTCCACGAGCAGTACTTC. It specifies CASSLWGRLHEQYF.

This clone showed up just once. The CDR3 here is CSVPRGETQYF. The CDR3 coding sequence is TGCAGCGTTCCTAGGGGAGAGACCCAGTACTTC. The rearrangement links TRBV29-1 to TRBJ2-5; weak D call: TRBD1 (5 bases). The CDR3 is 11 residues long. Deletions cut 5 bases from V and 4 bases from J, with 8 bases between. Germline V CDR1 and CDR2: SQVTM, ANQGSEA.

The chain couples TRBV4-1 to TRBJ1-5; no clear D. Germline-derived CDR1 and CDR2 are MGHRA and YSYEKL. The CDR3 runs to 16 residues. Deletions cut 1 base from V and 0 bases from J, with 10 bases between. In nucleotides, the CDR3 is TGCGCCAGCAGCCAAGGAGGTGCCCTTAGCAATCAGCCCCAGCATTTT. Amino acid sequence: CASSQGGALSNQPQHF.

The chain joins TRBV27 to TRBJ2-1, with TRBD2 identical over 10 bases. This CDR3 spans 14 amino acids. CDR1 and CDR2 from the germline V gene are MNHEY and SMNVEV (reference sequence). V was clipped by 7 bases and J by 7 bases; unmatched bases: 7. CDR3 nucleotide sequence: TGTGCCAGCATGGGGCTAGCGGGAGAGAATGAGCAGTTCTTC. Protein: CASMGLAGENEQFF.

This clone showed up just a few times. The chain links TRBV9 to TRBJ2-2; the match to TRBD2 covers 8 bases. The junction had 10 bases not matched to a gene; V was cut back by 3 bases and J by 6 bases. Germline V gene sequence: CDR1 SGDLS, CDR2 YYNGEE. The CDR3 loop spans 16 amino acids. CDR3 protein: CASSASPGGPAGELFF. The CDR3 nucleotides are TGTGCCAGCAGCGCCTCCCCGGGGGGGCCGGCCGGGGAGCTGTTTTTT.

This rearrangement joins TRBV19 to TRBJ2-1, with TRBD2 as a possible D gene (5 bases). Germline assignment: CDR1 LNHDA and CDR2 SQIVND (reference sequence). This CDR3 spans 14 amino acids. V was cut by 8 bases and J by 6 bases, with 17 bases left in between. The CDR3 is CASGVGGLTNEQFF. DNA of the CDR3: TGTGCCAGTGGGGTCGGAGGCCTAACCAATGAGCAGTTCTTC.

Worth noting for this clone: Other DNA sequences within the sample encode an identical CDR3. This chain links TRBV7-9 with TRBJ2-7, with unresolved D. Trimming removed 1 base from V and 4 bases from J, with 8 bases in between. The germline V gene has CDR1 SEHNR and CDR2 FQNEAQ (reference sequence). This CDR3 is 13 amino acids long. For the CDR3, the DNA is TGTGCCAGCAGCTTAGGGGGATATTACGAGCAGTACTTC. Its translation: CASSLGGYYEQYF. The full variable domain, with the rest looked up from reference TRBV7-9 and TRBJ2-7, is DTGVSQNPRHKITKRGQNVTFRCDPISEHNRLYWYRQTLGQGPEFLTYFQNEAQLEKSRLLSDRFSAERPKGSFSTLEIQRTEQGDSAMYLCASSLGGYYEQYFGPGTRLTVT.

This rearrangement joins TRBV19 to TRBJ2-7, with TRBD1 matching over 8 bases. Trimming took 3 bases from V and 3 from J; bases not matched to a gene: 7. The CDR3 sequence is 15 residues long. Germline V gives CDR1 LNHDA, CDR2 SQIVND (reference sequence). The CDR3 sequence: CASSITGQGGYEQYF. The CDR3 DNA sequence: TGTGCCAGTAGTATCACCGGACAGGGTGGCTACGAGCAGTACTTC.

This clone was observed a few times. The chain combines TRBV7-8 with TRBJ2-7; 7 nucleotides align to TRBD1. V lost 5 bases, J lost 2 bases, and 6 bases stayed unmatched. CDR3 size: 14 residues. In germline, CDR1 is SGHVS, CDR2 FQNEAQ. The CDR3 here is CASSQGTAPYEQYF. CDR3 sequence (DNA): TGTGCCAGCAGCCAAGGGACAGCCCCCTACGAGCAGTACTTC.

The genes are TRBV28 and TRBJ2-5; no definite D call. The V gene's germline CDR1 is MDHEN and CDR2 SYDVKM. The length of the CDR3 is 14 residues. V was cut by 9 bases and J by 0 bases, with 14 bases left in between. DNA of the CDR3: TGTGCCAGTGAGAAGGGCAGGTACCAAGAGACCCAGTACTTC. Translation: CASEKGRYQETQYF. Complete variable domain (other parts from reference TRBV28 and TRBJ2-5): DVKVTQSSRYLVKRTGEKVFLECVQDMDHENMFWYRQDPGLGLRLIYFSYDVKMKEKGDIPEGYSVSREKKERFSLILESASTNQTSMYLCASEKGRYQETQYFGPGTRLLVL.

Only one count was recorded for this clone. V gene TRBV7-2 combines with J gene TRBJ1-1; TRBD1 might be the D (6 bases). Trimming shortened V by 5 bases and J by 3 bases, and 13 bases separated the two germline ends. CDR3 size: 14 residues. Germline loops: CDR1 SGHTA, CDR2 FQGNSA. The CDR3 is CASSRRQAYTEAFF. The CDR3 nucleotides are TGTGCCAGCAGCCGGAGACAGGCCTACACTGAAGCTTTCTTT. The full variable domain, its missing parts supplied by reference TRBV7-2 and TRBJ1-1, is GAGVSQSPSNKVTEKGKDVELRCDPISGHTALYWYRQSLGQGLEFLIYFQGNSAPDKSGLPSDRFSAERTGGSVSTLTIQRTQQEDSAVYLCASSRRQAYTEAFFGQGTRLTVV.

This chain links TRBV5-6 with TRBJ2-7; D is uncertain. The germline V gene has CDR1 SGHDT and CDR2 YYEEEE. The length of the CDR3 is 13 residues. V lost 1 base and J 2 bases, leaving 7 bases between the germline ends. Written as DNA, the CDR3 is TGTGCCAGCAGCTTGTTATACCCCTACGAGCAGTACTTC. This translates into CASSLLYPYEQYF.

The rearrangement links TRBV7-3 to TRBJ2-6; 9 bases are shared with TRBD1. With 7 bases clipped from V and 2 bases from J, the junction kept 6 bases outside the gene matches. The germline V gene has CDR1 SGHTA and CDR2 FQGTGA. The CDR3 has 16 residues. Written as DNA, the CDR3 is TGTGCCAGCACCGGACAGGGGACAACTGGGGCCAACGTCCTGACTTTC. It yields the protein CASTGQGTTGANVLTF.

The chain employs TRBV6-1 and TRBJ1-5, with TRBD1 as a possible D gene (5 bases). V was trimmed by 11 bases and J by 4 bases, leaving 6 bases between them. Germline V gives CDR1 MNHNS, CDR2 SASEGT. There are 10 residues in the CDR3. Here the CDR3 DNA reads TGTGCCGAGGGGAATCAGCCCCAGCATTTT. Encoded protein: CAEGNQPQHF.

The CDR3 protein is CASSDQAGTSTDTQYF. The CDR3 nucleotides are TGTGCCAGCAGCGACCAAGCGGGAACTAGCACAGATACGCAGTATTTT. The chain links TRBV9 to TRBJ2-3; 7 nucleotides agree with TRBD2. The CDR3 runs to 16 residues. Germline V gene lookup returns CDR1 SGDLS and CDR2 YYNGEE. V lost 3 bases, J lost 0 bases, and 7 bases stayed unmatched.

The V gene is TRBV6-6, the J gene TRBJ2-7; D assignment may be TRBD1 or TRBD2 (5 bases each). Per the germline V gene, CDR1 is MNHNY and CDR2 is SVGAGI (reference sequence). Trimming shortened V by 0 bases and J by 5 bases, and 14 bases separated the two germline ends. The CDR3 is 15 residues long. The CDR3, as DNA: TGTGCCAGCAGTTACTCGGGGGACCCAACGGACGAGCAGTACTTC. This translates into CASSYSGDPTDEQYF.

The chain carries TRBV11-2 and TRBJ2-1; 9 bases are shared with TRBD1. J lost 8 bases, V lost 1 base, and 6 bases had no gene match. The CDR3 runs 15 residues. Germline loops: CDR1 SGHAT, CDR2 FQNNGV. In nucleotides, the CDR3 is TGTGCCAGCAGCTTAGGTAGGACAGGGGTCGATGAGCAGTTCTTC. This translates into CASSLGRTGVDEQFF.